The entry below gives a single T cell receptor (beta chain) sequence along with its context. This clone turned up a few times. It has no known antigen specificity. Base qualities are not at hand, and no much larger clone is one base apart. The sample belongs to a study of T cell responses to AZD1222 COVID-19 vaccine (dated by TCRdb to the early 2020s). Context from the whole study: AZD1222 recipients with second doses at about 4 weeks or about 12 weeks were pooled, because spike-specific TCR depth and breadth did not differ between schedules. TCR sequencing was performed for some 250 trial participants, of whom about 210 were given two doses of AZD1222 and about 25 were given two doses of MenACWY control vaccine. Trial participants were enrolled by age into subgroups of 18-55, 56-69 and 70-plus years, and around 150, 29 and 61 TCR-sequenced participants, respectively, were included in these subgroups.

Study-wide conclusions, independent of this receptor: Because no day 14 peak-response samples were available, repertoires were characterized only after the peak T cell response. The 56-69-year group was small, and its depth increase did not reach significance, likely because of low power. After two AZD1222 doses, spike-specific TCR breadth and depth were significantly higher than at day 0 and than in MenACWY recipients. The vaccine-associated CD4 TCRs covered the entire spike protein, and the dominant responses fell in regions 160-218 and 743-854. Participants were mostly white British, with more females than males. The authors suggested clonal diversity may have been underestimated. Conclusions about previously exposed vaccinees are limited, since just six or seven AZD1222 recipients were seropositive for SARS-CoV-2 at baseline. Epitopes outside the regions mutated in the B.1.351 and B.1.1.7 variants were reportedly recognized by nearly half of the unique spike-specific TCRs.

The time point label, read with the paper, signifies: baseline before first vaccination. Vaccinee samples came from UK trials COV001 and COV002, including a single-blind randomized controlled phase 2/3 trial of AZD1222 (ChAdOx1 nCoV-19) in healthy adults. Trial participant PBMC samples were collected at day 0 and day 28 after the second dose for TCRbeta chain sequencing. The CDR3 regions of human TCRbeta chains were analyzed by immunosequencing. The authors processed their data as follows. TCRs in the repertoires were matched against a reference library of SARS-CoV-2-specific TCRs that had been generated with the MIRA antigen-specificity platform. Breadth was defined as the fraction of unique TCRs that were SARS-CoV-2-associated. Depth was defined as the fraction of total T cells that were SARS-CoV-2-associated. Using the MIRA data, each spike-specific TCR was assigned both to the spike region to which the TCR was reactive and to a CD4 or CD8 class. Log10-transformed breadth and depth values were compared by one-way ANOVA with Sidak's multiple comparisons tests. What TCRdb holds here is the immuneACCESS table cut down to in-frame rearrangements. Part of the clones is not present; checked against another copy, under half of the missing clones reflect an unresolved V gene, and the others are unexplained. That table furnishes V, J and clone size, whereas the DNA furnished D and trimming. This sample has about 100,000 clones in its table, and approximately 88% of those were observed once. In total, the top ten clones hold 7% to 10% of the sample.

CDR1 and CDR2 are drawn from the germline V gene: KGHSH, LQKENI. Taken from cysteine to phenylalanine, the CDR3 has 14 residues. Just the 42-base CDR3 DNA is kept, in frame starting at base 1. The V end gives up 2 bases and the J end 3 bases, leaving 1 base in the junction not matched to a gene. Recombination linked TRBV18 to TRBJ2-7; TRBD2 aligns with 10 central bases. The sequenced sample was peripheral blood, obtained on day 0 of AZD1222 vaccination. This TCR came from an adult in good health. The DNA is TGTGCCAGCTCACCATCTAGCGGGAGCTACGAGCAGTACTTC. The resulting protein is CASSPSSGSYEQYF. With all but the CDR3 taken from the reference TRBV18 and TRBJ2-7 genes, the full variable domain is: NAGVMQNPRHLVRRRGQEARLRCSPMKGHSHVYWYRQLPEEGLKFMVYLQKENIIDESGMPKERFSAEFPKEGPSILRIQQVVRGDSAAYFCASSPSSGSYEQYFGPGTRLTVT.